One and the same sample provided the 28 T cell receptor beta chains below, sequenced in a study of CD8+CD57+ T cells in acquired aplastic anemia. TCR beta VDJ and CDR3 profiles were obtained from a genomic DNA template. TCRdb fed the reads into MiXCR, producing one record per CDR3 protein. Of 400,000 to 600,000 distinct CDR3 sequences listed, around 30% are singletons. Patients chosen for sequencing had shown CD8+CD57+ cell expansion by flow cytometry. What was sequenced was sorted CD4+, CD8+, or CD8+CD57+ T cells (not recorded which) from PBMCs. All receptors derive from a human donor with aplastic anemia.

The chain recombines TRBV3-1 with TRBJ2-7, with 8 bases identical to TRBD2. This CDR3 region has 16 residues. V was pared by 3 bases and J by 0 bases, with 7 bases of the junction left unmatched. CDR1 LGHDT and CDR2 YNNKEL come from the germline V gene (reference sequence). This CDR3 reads CASSHLSGTSSYEQYF. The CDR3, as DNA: TGTGCCAGCAGCCACCTCTCAGGGACTAGCTCCTACGAGCAGTACTTC.

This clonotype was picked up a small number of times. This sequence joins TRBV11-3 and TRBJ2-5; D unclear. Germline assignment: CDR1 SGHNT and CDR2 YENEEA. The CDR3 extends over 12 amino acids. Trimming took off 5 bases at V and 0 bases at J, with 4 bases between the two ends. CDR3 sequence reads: CASSPNQETQYF. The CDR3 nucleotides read TGTGCCAGCAGCCCGAACCAAGAGACCCAGTACTTC.

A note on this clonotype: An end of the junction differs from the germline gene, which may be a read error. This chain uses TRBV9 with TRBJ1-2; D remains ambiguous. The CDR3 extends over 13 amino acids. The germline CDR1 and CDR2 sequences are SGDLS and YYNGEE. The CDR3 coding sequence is TGTGCCAGCAGCGTATCAGTTAACTATGGCCACACCTTC. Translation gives CASSVSVNYGHTF. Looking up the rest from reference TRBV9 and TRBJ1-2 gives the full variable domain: DSGVTQTPKHLITATGQRVTLRCSPRSGDLSVYWYQQSLDQGLQFLIQYYNGEERAKGNILERFSAQQFPDLHSELNLSSLELGDSALYFCASSVSVNYGHTFGSGTRLTVV.

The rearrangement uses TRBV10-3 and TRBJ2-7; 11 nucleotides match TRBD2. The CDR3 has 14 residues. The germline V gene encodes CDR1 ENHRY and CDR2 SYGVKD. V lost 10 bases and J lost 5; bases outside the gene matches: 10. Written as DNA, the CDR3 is TGTGCCAGCAGAGCTAGCGGGGGGAACAACGAGCAGTACTTC. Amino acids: CASRASGGNNEQYF.

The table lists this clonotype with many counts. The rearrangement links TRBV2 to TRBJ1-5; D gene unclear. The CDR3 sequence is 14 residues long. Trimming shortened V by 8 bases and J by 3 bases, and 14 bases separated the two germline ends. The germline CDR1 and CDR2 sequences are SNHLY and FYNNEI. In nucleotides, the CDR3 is TGTGCCAGCTCGATGGTGGGAAACAATCAGCCCCAGCATTTT. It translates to CASSMVGNNQPQHF.

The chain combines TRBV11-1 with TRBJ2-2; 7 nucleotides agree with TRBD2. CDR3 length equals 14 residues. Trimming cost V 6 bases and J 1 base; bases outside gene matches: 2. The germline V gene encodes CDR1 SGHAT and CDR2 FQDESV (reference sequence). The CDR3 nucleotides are TGTGCCAGCAGGGGGACTATGAACACCGGGGAGCTGTTTTTT. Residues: CASRGTMNTGELFF.

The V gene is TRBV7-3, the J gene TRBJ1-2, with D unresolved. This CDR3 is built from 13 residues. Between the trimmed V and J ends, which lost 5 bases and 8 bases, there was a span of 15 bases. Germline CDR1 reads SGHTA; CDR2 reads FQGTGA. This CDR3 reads CASSPGREYGYTF. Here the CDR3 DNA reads TGTGCCAGCAGCCCTGGCCGGGAATACGGCTACACCTTC.

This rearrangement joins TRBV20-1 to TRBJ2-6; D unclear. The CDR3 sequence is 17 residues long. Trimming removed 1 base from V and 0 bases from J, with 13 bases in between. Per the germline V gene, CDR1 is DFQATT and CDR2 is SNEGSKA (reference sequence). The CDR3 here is CSARVPGLCSGANVLTF. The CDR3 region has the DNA TGCAGTGCTAGAGTCCCCGGGCTGTGCTCTGGGGCCAACGTCCTGACTTTC.

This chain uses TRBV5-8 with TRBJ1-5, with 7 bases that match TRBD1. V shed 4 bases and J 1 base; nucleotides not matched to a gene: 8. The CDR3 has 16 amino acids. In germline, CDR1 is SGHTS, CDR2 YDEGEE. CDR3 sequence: CASSPGTVGSNQPQHF. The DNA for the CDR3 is TGTGCCAGCAGCCCGGGGACAGTAGGAAGCAATCAGCCCCAGCATTTT.

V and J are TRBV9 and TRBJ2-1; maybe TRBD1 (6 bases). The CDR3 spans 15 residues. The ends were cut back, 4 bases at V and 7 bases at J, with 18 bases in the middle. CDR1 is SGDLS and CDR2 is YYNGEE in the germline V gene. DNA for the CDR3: TGTGCCAGCAGCCCGTCAAGGTGGGGGCAGAATGAGCAGTTCTTC. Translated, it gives CASSPSRWGQNEQFF.

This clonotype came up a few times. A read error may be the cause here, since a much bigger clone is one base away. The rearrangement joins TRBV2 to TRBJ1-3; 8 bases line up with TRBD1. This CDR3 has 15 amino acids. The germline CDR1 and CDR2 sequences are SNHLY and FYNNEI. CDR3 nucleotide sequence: TGTGCCAGCAGGATACAGGGGGTAGTAGGAAGCACCATATATTTT. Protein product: CASRIQGVVGSTIYF.

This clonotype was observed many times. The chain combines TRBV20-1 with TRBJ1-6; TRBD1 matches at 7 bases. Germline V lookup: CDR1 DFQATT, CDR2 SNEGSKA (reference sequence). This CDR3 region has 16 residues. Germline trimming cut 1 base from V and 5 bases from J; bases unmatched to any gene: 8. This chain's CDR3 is CSARAGGQDNNSPLHF. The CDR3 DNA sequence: TGCAGTGCTAGAGCGGGAGGACAGGATAATAATTCACCCCTCCACTTT.

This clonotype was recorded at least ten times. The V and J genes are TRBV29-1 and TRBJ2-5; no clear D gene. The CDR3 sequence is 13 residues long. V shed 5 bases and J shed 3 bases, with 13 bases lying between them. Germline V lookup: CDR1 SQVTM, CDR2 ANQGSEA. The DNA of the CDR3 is TGCAGCGTTTCCCGGACGGACGAAGAGACCCAGTACTTC. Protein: CSVSRTDEETQYF.

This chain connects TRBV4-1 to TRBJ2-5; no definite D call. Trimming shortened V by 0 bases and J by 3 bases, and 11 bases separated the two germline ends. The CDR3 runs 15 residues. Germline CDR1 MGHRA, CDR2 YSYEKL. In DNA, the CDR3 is TGCGCCAGCAGCCAAGACCTGACCAGAGAAGAGACCCAGTACTTC. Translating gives CASSQDLTREETQYF.

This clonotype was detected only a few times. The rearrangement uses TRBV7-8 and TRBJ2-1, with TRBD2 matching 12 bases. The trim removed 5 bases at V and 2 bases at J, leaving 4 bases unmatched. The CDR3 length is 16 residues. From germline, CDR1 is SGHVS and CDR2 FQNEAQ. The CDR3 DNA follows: TGTGCCAGCAGCCAGACTAGCGGGAGCGCCTACAATGAGCAGTTCTTC. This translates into CASSQTSGSAYNEQFF.

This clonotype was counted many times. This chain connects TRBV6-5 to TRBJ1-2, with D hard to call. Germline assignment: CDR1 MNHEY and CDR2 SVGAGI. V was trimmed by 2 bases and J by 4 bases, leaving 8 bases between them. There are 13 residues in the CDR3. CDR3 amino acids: CASSYKGSYGYTF. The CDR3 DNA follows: TGTGCCAGCAGTTACAAAGGGTCCTATGGCTACACCTTC.

The DNA for the CDR3 is TGCAGCGTTGGTGACGGAGCTACCTACGAGCAGTACTTC. As protein: CSVGDGATYEQYF. This sequence joins TRBV29-1 and TRBJ2-7; no definite D call. Germline V gives CDR1 SQVTM, CDR2 ANQGSEA. Trimming removed 4 bases at V and 2 bases at J, with 12 bases between. The CDR3 totals 13 residues.

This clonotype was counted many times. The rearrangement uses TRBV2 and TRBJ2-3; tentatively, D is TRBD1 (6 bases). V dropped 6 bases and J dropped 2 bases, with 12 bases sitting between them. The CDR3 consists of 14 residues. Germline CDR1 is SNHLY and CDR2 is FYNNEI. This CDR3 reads CASRPQGPTDTQYF. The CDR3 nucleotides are TGTGCCAGCAGACCCCAGGGGCCCACAGATACGCAGTATTTT.

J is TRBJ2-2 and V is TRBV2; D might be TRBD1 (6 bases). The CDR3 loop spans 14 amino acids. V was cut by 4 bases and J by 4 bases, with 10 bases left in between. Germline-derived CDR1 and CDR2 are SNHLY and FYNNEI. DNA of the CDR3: TGTGCCAGCAGTGCCTGGGGGCTCACCGGGGAGCTGTTTTTT. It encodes CASSAWGLTGELFF.

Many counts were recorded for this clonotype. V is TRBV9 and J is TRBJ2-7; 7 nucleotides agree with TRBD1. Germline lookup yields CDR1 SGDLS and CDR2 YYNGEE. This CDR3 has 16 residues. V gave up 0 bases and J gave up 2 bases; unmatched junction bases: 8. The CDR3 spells CASSVGGDSGTYEQYF. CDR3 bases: TGTGCCAGCAGCGTAGGTGGGGACAGTGGAACCTACGAGCAGTACTTC.

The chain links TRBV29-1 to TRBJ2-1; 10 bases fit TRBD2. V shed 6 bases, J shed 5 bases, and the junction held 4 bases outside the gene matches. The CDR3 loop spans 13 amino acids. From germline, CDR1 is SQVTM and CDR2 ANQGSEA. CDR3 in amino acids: CSVVSGRDNEQFF. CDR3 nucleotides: TGCAGCGTAGTGAGCGGGAGGGACAATGAGCAGTTCTTC.

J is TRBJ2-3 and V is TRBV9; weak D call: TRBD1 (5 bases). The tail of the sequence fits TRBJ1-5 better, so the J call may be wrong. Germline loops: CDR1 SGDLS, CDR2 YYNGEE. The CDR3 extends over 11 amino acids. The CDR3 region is CASMGPDTQHF. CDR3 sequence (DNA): TGTGCCAGCATGGGGCCAGATACGCAGCATTTT.

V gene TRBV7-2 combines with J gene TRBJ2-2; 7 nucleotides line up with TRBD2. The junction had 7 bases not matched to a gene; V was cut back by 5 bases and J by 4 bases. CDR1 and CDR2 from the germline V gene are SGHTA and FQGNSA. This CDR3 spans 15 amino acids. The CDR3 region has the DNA TGTGCCAGCAGCCACCGCGGGAGCGGCACCGGGGAGCTGTTTTTT. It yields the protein CASSHRGSGTGELFF.

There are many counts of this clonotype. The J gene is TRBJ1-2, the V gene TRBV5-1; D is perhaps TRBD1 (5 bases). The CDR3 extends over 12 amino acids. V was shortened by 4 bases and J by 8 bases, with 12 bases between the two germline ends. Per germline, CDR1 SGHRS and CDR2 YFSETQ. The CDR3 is CASSLGERGYTF. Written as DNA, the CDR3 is TGCGCCAGCAGCCTAGGGGAGAGAGGCTACACCTTC.

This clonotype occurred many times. The CDR3 sequence is CSAPMNTEAFF. The CDR3 coding sequence is TGCAGTGCTCCGATGAACACTGAAGCTTTCTTT. The rearrangement uses TRBV20-1 and TRBJ1-1; D unclear. This CDR3 contains 11 residues. Trimming pared 5 bases from V and 0 bases from J, leaving 4 bases between. The germline gives CDR1 DFQATT, CDR2 SNEGSKA (reference sequence).

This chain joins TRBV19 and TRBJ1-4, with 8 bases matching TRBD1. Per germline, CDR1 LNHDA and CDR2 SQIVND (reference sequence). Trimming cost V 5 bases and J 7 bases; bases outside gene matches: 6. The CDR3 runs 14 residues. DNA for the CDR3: TGTGCCAGTAGTCCCAGGGGGCGAAGTGAAAAACTGTTTTTT. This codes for CASSPRGRSEKLFF. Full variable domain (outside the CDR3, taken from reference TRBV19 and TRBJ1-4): DGGITQSPKYLFRKEGQNVTLSCEQNLNHDAMYWYRQDPGQGLRLIYYSQIVNDFQKGDIAEGYSVSREKKESFPLTVTSAQKNPTAFYLCASSPRGRSEKLFFGSGTQLSVL.

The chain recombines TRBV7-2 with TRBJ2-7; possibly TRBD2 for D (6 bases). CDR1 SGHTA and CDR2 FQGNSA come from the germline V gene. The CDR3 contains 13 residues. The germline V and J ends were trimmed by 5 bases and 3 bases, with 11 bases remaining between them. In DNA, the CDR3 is TGTGCCAGCAGCCCGGGGGTGAACTACGAGCAGTACTTC. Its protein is CASSPGVNYEQYF.

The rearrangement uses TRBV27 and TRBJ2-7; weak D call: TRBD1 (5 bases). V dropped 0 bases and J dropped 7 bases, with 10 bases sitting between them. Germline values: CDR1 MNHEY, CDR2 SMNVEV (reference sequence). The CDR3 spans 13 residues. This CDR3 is CASSLSQGREQYF. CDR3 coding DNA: TGTGCCAGCAGTTTATCTCAGGGAAGGGAGCAGTACTTC.